What follows describes a single T cell receptor (beta chain). A few counts support this clone. Its target antigen remains unknown. Base qualities are missing; no much larger clone stands one base away. This entry comes from a study of cytomegalovirus exposure and HLA in healthy donors (dated by TCRdb to about 2017). In terms of the full investigation: According to an earlier analysis of a few hundred of the donors, some 170 million T cells yielded roughly 110 million unique TCR beta sequences and 276 Gb of sequence data. Approximately 310 gigabases of sequencing data and around 87 million unique TCR sequences were included in an early release covering around 650 HLA-typed donors. Of the roughly 400 genotyped donors, approximately 80% fell in the genetic ancestry cluster associated with self-reported Caucasian donors. The aim of the study was to test whether cataloging public T cell receptors could identify signatures of past pathogen exposure. The study used immunosequencing to profile the T cell repertoires of hundreds of subjects and linked those repertoires to cytomegalovirus serostatus. Besides the first cohort of roughly 640 subjects, a separate validation cohort made up of about 120 different subjects was used. To predict cytomegalovirus infection status, the study combined high-throughput TCR immunosequencing, statistical association of individual TCRs with disease status, and machine learning. A later analysis re-examined previously published TCR beta repertoires from over 500 donors and added high-resolution HLA genotyping to investigate patterns of TCR occurrence. In the later analysis, no new phenotypic data were used to find candidate immune exposures; instead, reliance was placed on TCR beta sequences and their occurrence across donors. An earlier analysis of approximately 500 of the donors applied high-throughput TCR beta sequencing to assess whether each TCR beta V gene segment acted as functional or pseudogenic. Donor age, sex, ethnicity and CMV serostatus were collected together with the repertoire data. A later genetic analysis took genome-wide SNP genotypes for 398 of the 666 donors and used that subset as a discovery cohort. Every discovery cohort repertoire had been produced on one sequencing platform. HLA typing included class I and class II loci at four-digit resolution. The number of typed donors differed by locus: about 629-630 for A, B, C, DRB1 and DQB1; approximately 520 for DQA1; 606 for DPA1; and about 450 for DPB1. Roughly 5 DR-DQ haplotypes were handled as single units for association and clustering, since linkage in the cohort was strong. Among some 410 genotyped donors of the cohort, an average of 235,054 unique TCR beta nucleotide sequences were sequenced per donor, roughly a sixth of them non-productive. Broad study findings and their caveats: CMV serostatus was the only immune exposure information available for the cohort. Because some donors lacked HLA typing at each locus, the association tests relied only on the typed subset. Specific HLA alleles were associated with some 15,000 TCR beta sequences at a false discovery rate of 0.05 in a later analysis. Because counts were too low, around 17 rarely observed V segments, including chromosome 9 orphons, were left out of the earlier analysis of over 550 of the donors. According to a later genetic analysis, donors in an Asian-associated ancestry cluster had fewer N-insertions in productive TCRs than the approximately 630-donor mean. A later analysis found that most CMV-associated TCR beta chains appeared HLA-restricted, with HLA associations seemingly driven largely by CMV exposure. According to the authors, the approach could potentially be generalized to other disease states and immunological phenotypes. In a later analysis, HLA-associated TCR beta chains showed more clonal expansion and lower generation probabilities than non-associated chains that were equally common. Sequencing depth was assumed to be roughly uniform across donors in the presence/absence analyses, though that assumption may not hold. According to a later analysis, parvovirus B19, influenza, CMV and Epstein-Barr virus appeared linked to several top co-occurrence clusters. Correlated functional status among segregating V segments might reflect linkage disequilibrium, but an unknown experimental factor could not be ruled out. Strong co-occurrence of HLA alleles, especially DR and DQ, made assigning TCR associations to individual alleles difficult. The classifier was reported to diagnose cytomegalovirus status with high specificity and sensitivity in both the original cohort and the validation cohort. Across donors, most TCR sequences were observed very rarely, whereas some public TCRs were present in many individuals. The cohort was sequenced for TCR beta chains only, and without alpha or paired-chain data the features that could be detected were limited. A further reported finding was that TCR beta sequences accurately predicted the HLA-A and HLA-B alleles for most subjects in the first cohort. Some IMGT-functional V segments, including TRBV6-2 and TRBV6-3, could not be told apart with the 87-base-pair reads, so those segments were excluded. Broadly in line with IMGT annotations, most TCR beta V segments showed up in productive rearrangements about 87% or about 30% of the time in an earlier analysis of under 700 of the donors. In vitro tests confirmed that a few of the cytomegalovirus-associated TCR beta chains recognize cytomegalovirus antigens. A later analysis found that TCR association rates varied across HLA loci, with DRB1 alleles showing the most associated TCRs and HLA-C alleles the fewest. The sequencing pipeline was judged likely to have produced a cluster of highly shared sequence variants as a technical artifact. In the study, roughly 160 TCR beta chains were listed as associated with cytomegalovirus. An association between a missense DCLRE1C variant and V-gene and J-gene trimming of TCR beta chains was found in a later genetic analysis and replicated in an independent cohort.

In total, fewer than 750 healthy bone marrow donors made up the cohort. All cohort members were sampled while nominally healthy, although unrecorded immune exposures were likely present. The donor was CMV seropositive and belonged to the group of 250 to 300 seropositive cohort members. A peripheral blood sample was provided by each donor, and peripheral blood mononuclear cells were used for TCR beta sequencing. The Qiagen DNeasy Blood Extraction Kit was used to extract genomic DNA from the blood cell samples. CDR1 and CDR2 are drawn from the germline V gene: LGHNA, YNFKEQ. The trim is 0 bases for V and 2 bases for J, with a gap of 11 bases between the germline ends. The CDR3 holds 15 amino acids from the cysteine to the phenylalanine. Only the CDR3 DNA is retained, 45 bases long and in frame from the first base. Receptor amplification or capture employed the immunoSEQ multiplex PCR assay. The multiplex PCR relied on a mix of 60 forward primers for TCR Vbeta segments and 13 reverse primers for TCR Jbeta segments. The CDR3 region of rearranged TCR beta genes was amplified from genomic DNA with a multiplex PCR assay. The Illumina HiSeq System was used to sequence the amplified TCR beta libraries as 87-base-pair reads. In the paper's pipeline: Across the roughly 640 repertoires, a later analysis counted approximately 75 million unique TCR beta chains, roughly 11 million of which were shared by at least two donors. Raw reads were error-corrected and collapsed into unique sequences by a nearest-neighbor algorithm in which closely related sequences were merged to remove PCR and sequencing errors. CDR3 sequences were aligned to IMGT reference sequences to assign V, D and J gene segments. Each retained sequence needed at least a six-nucleotide match to both a V gene segment and a J gene segment. Rearrangements were called productive when the CDR3 lacked stop codons and stayed in frame with V and J; all others were non-productive. CDR3 was defined according to IMGT convention as the region running from the second conserved V-encoded cysteine to the conserved J-encoded phenylalanine. In an earlier analysis of more than 550 of the donors, sequences lacking an unambiguous match to a single V gene segment were excluded. An earlier analysis of a few hundred of the donors called V segments functional above 56.7% productive rearrangements and segregating when the between-donor standard deviation exceeded 5%. To diagnose cytomegalovirus status from the catalog of TCR beta chain sequences, a statistical classification framework was built. In a later analysis, TCR nucleotide sequences were compared against IMGT/GENE-DB human TR gene sequences so that V and J genes could be assigned. A later analysis assigned CDR3 sequences and most-parsimonious VDJ recombination scenarios with the TCRdist pipeline. In a later analysis, every TCR beta chain was defined by the combination of its CDR3 amino acid sequence and its V-gene family, and reads without a unique V-gene family were dropped. In a later analysis, 450 to 600 highly shared, low-generation-probability nucleotide sequences were removed to address suspected cross-contamination and a sequencing artifact. In a later analysis, a clonal expansion index for each public chain was calculated from normalized within-repertoire ranks of inferred template counts. In a later analysis, generation probabilities were computed with a VDJ recombination model fitted to out-of-frame rearrangements, and the resulting probabilities were checked against IGoR. In a later analysis, TCR-TCR, TCR-HLA and TCR-CMV co-occurrence was scored with hypergeometric tests, and a repertoire-size bias correction was applied to TCR pairs. False discovery rates were estimated in a later analysis by permuting HLA or CMV assignments 20 times. In a later analysis, co-occurring TCRs were grouped using DBSCAN, and TCRdist sequence similarity was added for clustering within HLA-allele-positive subsets. Repertoires with fewer than 30,000 or more than 120,000 public chains, plus five repertoires with anomalous nucleotide sharing, were excluded from co-occurrence clustering. TCRdb mirrors the immuneACCESS table, restricted to in-frame sequences. Some clones are absent from its copies; in checked studies, under half trace to an unresolved V gene, and the reason for the others is unknown. V and J calls and clone size are as listed in that table; D and trimming were resolved from the DNA. The sample table shows 120,000 or so clones, and around 77% are seen once. The ten largest make up 4.9% of the sample.

In this chain, TRBV4-2 is recombined with TRBJ2-7; the D gene lacks a confident call. The sample consisted of PBMCs. The TCR was taken from a man over 45 in good health and CMV-seropositive. At the DNA level, the sequence is TGTGCCAGCAGCCAAGAAGCAGACACCGCCTACGAGCAGTACTTC. Translated, it reads CASSQEADTAYEQYF.